This TCR beta chain emerged from a study of breast tumors, draining lymph nodes, adjacent tissues. The study, taken as a whole, reports: Tumor TCR diversity was below lymph nodes but above nontumor tissue. Compared with basal-like, luminal-like tumors shared significantly more repertoire with nontumor tissue. Findings are consistent with lymph node origin and intratumoral expansion of most tumor T cells. Data only fit, rather than demonstrated, lymph node origin of most tumor T cells.

Ten or more counts support this clonotype. What it recognizes is unknown. The CDR3 is 14 amino acids. Germline loops: CDR1 SGHDT, CDR2 YYEEEE. Between the trimmed V and J ends, which lost 6 bases and 0 bases, there was a span of 11 bases. TCRdb reprocessed the multiplex PCR reads via MiXCR and lists one record per CDR3 protein. The sample holds about 100,000 distinct CDR3 sequences; approximately 22% are singletons and the top ten take 1% to 1.5%. The lymph nodes were axillary draining lymph nodes from breast cancer patients. The sequenced material came from axillary lymph node tissue. This TCR was sampled from a female donor with breast cancer. Some clones in this sample may be carry-over from other donors' samples. This chain connects TRBV5-6 to TRBJ2-3; tentatively, D is TRBD1 (5 bases). CDR3 coding DNA: TGTGCCAGCACCGGACAATCTAGCACAGATACGCAGTATTTT. Amino acids: CASTGQSSTDTQYF.